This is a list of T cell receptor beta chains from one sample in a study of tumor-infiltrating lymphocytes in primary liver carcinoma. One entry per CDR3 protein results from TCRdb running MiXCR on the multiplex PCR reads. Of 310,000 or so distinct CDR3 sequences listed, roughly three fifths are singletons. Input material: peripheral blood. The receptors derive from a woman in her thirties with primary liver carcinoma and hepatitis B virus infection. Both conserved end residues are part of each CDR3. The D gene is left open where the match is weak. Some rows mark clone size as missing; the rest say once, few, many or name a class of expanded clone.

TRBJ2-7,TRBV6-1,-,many,CASKGSFYEQYF,TGTGCCAGCAAGGGGAGTTTCTACGAGCAGTACTTC
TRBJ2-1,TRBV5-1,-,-,CVSSSSATTHNQFF,TGCGTCAGCAGCTCCTCAGCCACTACCCATAACCAGTTCTTC
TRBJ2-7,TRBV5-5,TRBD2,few,CASSFRLAGETYEQYF,TGTGCCAGCAGCTTTCGACTAGCGGGAGAGACCTACGAGCAGTACTTC
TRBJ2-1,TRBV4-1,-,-,CASSQVDTYNEQFF,TGCGCCAGCAGCCAAGTGGACACTTACAATGAGCAGTTCTTC
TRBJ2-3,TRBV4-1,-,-,CASSQVWGGSDTQYF,TGCGCCAGCAGCCAGGTTTGGGGCGGGTCAGATACGCAGTATTTT
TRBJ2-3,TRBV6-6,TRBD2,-,CASSPSGRATDTQYF,TGTGCCAGTAGTCCAAGCGGGAGGGCCACAGATACGCAATATTTT
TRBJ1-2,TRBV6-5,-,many,CASNPGTGEKGYTF,TGTGCCAGCAACCCCGGGACGGGGGAGAAAGGCTACACCTTC
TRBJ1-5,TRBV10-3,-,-,CAISGADSQPQHF,TGTGCCATCAGTGGGGCCGACAGTCAGCCCCAGCATTTT
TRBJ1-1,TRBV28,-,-,CAPGGVRTEAFF,TGTGCCCCCGGGGGGGTAAGGACTGAAGCTTTCTTT
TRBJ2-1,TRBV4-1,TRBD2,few,CASSQVALATYNEQFF,TGCGCCAGCAGCCAAGTAGCACTAGCGACATACAATGAGCAGTTCTTC
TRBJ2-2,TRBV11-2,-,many,CASSLDLRVDRWLFF,TGTGCCAGCAGCTTAGATCTTAGGGTTGATCGCTGGCTGTTTTTT
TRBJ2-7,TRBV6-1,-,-,CASSTGIRAYEQYF,TGTGCCAGCAGCACAGGGATAAGAGCCTACGAGCAGTACTTC
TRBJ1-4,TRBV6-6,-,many,CASSEDRTTNEKLFF,TGTGCCAGCAGTGAGGACAGAACAACTAATGAAAAACTGTTTTTT
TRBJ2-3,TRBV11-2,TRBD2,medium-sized,CASSLAAGGMDTQYF,TGTGCCAGCAGCTTAGCAGCGGGAGGGATGGATACGCAGTATTTT
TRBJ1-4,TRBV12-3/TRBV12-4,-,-,CASSSLGGLFF,TGTGCCAGCAGCTCCCTCGGGGGACTGTTTTTT
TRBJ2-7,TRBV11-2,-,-,CVSSLVTGAVEQYF,TGTGTCAGCAGCTTAGTCACGGGAGCGGTAGAGCAGTACTTC
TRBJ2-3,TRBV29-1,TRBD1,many,CSTTTGTQYF,TGCAGCACTACGACAGGGACGCAGTATTTT
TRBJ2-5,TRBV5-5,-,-,CASSLTSMFQETQYF,TGTGCCAGCAGCTTGACTAGCATGTTTCAAGAGACCCAGTACTTC
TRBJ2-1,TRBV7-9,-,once,CASSSIETSQYNEQFF,TGTGCCAGCAGCTCGATCGAGACTAGTCAATACAATGAGCAGTTCTTC
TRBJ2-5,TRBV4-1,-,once,CASNHATGKQTQYF,TGCGCCAGCAACCACGCCACAGGGAAACAGACCCAGTACTTC
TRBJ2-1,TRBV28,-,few,CASSLLDNEQFF,TGTGCCAGCAGTTTACTCGACAATGAGCAGTTCTTC
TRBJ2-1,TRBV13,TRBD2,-,CTSSLGIGRTSGQFF,TGTACCAGCAGCTTAGGCATAGGGAGAACTAGCGGGCAGTTCTTC
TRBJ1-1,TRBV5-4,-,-,CASSLSGGLLNTEAFF,TGTGCCAGCAGCTTGTCGGGGGGCCTCCTGAACACTGAAGCTTTCTTT
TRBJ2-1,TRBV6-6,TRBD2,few,CASLNSGRAITYNEQFF,TGTGCCAGTCTCAATAGCGGGAGGGCCATTACATACAATGAGCAGTTCTTC
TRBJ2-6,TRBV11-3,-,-,CASSSPAGANVMTF,TGTGCCAGCAGTTCCCCAGCTGGGGCCAACGTCATGACTTTC
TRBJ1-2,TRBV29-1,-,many,CSAAQGWENYGYTF,TGCAGCGCCGCGCAGGGGTGGGAGAACTATGGCTACACCTTC
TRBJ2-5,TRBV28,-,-,CASSLPETQYF,TGTGCCAGCAGTTTACCCGAGACCCAGTACTTC
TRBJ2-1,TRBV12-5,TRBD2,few,CASGLALQAGVTNEQFF,TGTGCTAGTGGTTTGGCCCTCCAAGCGGGAGTAACCAATGAGCAGTTCTTC
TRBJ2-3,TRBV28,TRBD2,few,CASSLLAGSTDTQYF,TGTGCCAGCAGTTTACTAGCGGGAAGCACAGATACGCAGTATTTT
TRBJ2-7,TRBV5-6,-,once,CASSLITGFGEQYF,TGTGCCAGCAGCTTAATAACAGGTTTCGGCGAGCAGTACTTC
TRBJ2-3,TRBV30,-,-,CAWRQGGPDTQYF,TGTGCCTGGAGGCAGGGCGGCCCAGATACGCAGTATTTT
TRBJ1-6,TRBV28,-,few,CASSPRIDSPLHF,TGTGCCAGCAGTCCCCGTATAGATTCACCCCTCCACTTT
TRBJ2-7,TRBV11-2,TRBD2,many,CASSSLAGDPYEQYF,TGTGCCAGCAGCTCCCTAGCGGGAGACCCCTACGAGCAGTACTTC
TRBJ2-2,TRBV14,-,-,CARSPQATGELFF,TGTGCCAGAAGCCCACAGGCCACAGGGGAGCTGTTTTTT
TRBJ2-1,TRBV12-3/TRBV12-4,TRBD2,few,CASTLGLAGVYSVNEQFF,TGTGCCAGCACCCTGGGACTAGCGGGAGTGTATAGTGTTAATGAGCAGTTCTTC
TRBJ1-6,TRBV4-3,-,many,CASSQDVARHPLHF,TGCGCCAGCAGCCAAGATGTCGCTCGGCATCCCCTCCACTTT
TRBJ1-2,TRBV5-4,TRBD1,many,CASSRTGLMGGYTF,TGTGCCAGCAGCCGGACAGGGCTTATGGGTGGCTACACCTTC
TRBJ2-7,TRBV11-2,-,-,CTSQGGSVYEQYF,TGTACCAGCCAAGGAGGGAGTGTATACGAGCAGTACTTC
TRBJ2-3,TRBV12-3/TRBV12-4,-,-,CASSLSSNQPQYF,TGTGCCAGCAGTTTATCTAGCAATCAGCCCCAGTATTTT
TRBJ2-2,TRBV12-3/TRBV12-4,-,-,CASRGWDADTGELFF,TGTGCCAGCCGGGGGTGGGACGCGGACACAGGGGAGCTGTTTTTT
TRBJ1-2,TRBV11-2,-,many,CASSLAQGKGYTF,TGTGCCAGCAGCTTAGCTCAGGGGAAAGGCTACACCTTC
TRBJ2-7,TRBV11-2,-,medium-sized,CASSLERTERQYF,TGTGCCAGCAGCTTAGAACGGACAGAGAGACAGTACTTC
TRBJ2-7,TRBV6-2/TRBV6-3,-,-,CASSYTPGRGSYEQYF,TGTGCCAGCAGTTACACGCCGGGAAGGGGATCCTACGAGCAGTACTTC
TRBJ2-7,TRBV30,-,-,CAWIGGIANEQYF,TGTGCCTGGATAGGGGGGATCGCAAACGAGCAGTACTTC
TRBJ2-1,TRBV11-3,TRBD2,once,CTSSILTSGKDEQFF,TGTACCAGCAGCATACTGACTAGCGGGAAAGATGAGCAGTTCTTC